Presented here are 18 T cell receptor beta chains from one specimen sequenced in a study of T cells after yellow fever vaccination. TCRdb itself ran the 5' RACE reads through MiXCR, one entry per CDR3 protein. The sample lists about 29,000 distinct CDR3 sequences; around 5% were seen once. The source was CD8+ T cells sorted from PBMCs, collected 10 days after the yellow fever booster vaccination. These receptors were taken from a man aged 30 to 39 who received the YFV17D yellow fever vaccine.

Remarks on this clonotype: At one of its ends the junction is not consistent with the germline gene, which may arise from a read error. The V and J genes are TRBV20-1 and TRBJ1-5, with TRBD1 matching 12 bases. Per germline, CDR1 DFQATT and CDR2 SNEGSKA (reference sequence). This CDR3 contains 16 residues. CDR3 coding DNA: TGCAGTTCTAGGGGACAGGGGGCGGGTTGGGGTTGGCCCCAGCATTTT. Its protein is CSSRGQGAGWGWPQHF.

In regard to this clonotype: A much larger clone differs by one base, so this may be a read error. The chain links TRBV28 to TRBJ2-7, with 10 bases lining up with TRBD2. From germline, CDR1 is MDHEN and CDR2 SYDVKM. The CDR3 loop spans 14 amino acids. The ends lost 2 bases at V and 7 bases at J; junction bases unmatched: 5. The CDR3 sequence is CASSLQREGWEQYF. CDR3 nucleotides: TGTGCCAGCAGTTTACAGCGGGAGGGGTGGGAGCAGTACTTC.

This clonotype was seen at least ten times. The V gene is TRBV25-1, the J gene TRBJ2-2, with D unresolved. CDR3 size: 11 residues. CDR1 MGHDK and CDR2 SYGVNS come from the germline V gene. Trimming removed 3 bases from V and 6 bases from J, with 2 bases in between. The CDR3 region has the DNA TGTGCCAGCAGTGATTCCGGGGAGCTGTTTTTT. It encodes CASSDSGELFF.

This clonotype was detected ten times or more. The chain uses TRBV5-1 and TRBJ2-4; 12 bases fit TRBD2. V lost 4 bases and J lost 0; bases outside the gene matches: 8. The CDR3 covers 18 residues. Germline V gene data show CDR1 as SGHRS and CDR2 as YFSETQ. The CDR3 DNA reads TGCGCCAGCAGCCCTCGACTAGCGGGAGACCTAGCCAAAAACATTCAGTACTTC. Protein: CASSPRLAGDLAKNIQYF.

At least ten counts were recorded for this clonotype. The genes are TRBV28 and TRBJ2-2, with 10 positions matching TRBD1. This CDR3 has 15 amino acids. J was trimmed by 3 bases and V by 6 bases; bases with no gene match: 4. Germline V gene sequence: CDR1 MDHEN, CDR2 SYDVKM. The CDR3 loop reads CASSRQGAYTGELFF. Written as DNA, the CDR3 is TGTGCCAGCAGCAGACAGGGGGCCTACACCGGGGAGCTGTTTTTT.

This clonotype was recorded many times. J is TRBJ1-1 and V is TRBV15; D remains ambiguous. V lost 8 bases and J 0 bases, leaving 7 bases between the germline ends. The CDR3 runs to 12 residues. Germline V gene data show CDR1 as LNHNV and CDR2 as YYDKDF (reference sequence). The CDR3 sequence: CATGSLNTEAFF. The CDR3 DNA follows: TGTGCCACCGGATCCCTGAACACTGAAGCTTTCTTT.

The sample holds many counts of this clonotype. V gene TRBV3-1 combines with J gene TRBJ2-1; possibly TRBD2 for D (5 bases). The V gene lost 0 bases and the J gene lost 0 bases, with 15 bases spanning the gap. The CDR3 has 18 residues. CDR1 LGHDT and CDR2 YNNKEL come from the germline V gene (reference sequence). CDR3 sequence (DNA): TGTGCCAGCAGCCAAGACAGCGTGCGGGCGAGCTCCTACAATGAGCAGTTCTTC. Translated, it gives CASSQDSVRASSYNEQFF.

There are many counts of this clonotype. The chain uses TRBV6-5 and TRBJ2-5; 7 bases agree with TRBD2. With 2 bases clipped from V and 3 bases from J, the junction kept 0 bases outside the gene matches. Germline lookup yields CDR1 MNHEY and CDR2 SVGAGI. CDR3 size: 13 residues. As DNA, the CDR3 is TGTGCCAGCAGTTACGGGGGGGAAGAGACCCAGTACTTC. Translating gives CASSYGGEETQYF.

This clonotype was observed many times. The chain joins TRBV7-6 to TRBJ2-4; a weak D match, TRBD1 (6 bases). Germline assignment: CDR1 SGHVS and CDR2 FNYEAQ. The length of the CDR3 is 18 residues. Trimming pared 6 bases from V and 0 bases from J, leaving 21 bases between. In DNA, the CDR3 is TGTGCCAGCAGGCGCGCAGGGGCCCAGACCCTAGCCAAAAACATTCAGTACTTC. This translates into CASRRAGAQTLAKNIQYF.

This clonotype was counted many times. The V and J genes are TRBV27 and TRBJ2-7; tentative D call: TRBD2 (6 bases). Between the trimmed V and J ends, which lost 4 bases and 4 bases, there was a span of 11 bases. The CDR3 spans 13 residues. Germline CDR1 is MNHEY and CDR2 is SMNVEV (reference sequence). CDR3 nucleotides: TGTGCCAGCAGTTCGATGGGAGGTTACGAGCAGTACTTC. Protein product: CASSSMGGYEQYF.

A few counts support this clonotype. A clone one base away is much larger, so this may be a read error. This sequence joins TRBV9 and TRBJ2-1; tentative D call: TRBD2 (5 bases). This CDR3 spans 14 amino acids. Trimming removed 0 bases at V and 8 bases at J, with 12 bases between. Germline CDR1 reads SGDLS; CDR2 reads YYNGEE. The DNA for the CDR3 is TGTGCCAGCAGCGTAGGAGGCGGGTGTGATGAGCAGTTCTTC. Translating it yields CASSVGGGCDEQFF.

This clonotype was seen many times. The rearrangement uses TRBV14 and TRBJ2-1, with 7 nucleotides matching TRBD1. This CDR3 region has 16 residues. CDR1 is SGHDN, CDR2 FVKESK, per germline. Trimming removed 1 base from V and 4 bases from J; junction bases left unmatched: 7. Here the CDR3 reads CASSQAGTAPYNEQFF. CDR3 coding DNA: TGTGCCAGCAGCCAAGCCGGGACAGCCCCTTACAATGAGCAGTTCTTC.

The table lists this clonotype with many counts. The chain employs TRBV7-2 and TRBJ2-7, with D unclear. The germline CDR1 and CDR2 sequences are SGHTA and FQGNSA. The V and J ends lost 1 base and 7 bases respectively, with 11 bases between them. The CDR3 has 13 amino acids. The CDR3 DNA sequence: TGTGCCAGCAGCTTAGACGTCGCGGTGGAGCAGTACTTC. Protein sequence: CASSLDVAVEQYF.

This clonotype has at least ten counts. This chain joins TRBV5-6 and TRBJ2-7; D may be TRBD2 (6 bases). The germline gives CDR1 SGHDT, CDR2 YYEEEE. The CDR3 has 14 amino acids. V was shortened by 4 bases and J by 1 base, with 12 bases between the two germline ends. The CDR3 is CASSPSGSSYEQYF. The CDR3 DNA sequence: TGTGCCAGCAGCCCGAGCGGGTCTTCCTACGAGCAGTACTTC.

There are many counts of this clonotype. The chain employs TRBV6-5 and TRBJ2-7; D may correspond to TRBD1 or TRBD2 (5 bases each). The germline V gene encodes CDR1 MNHEY and CDR2 SVGAGI. V dropped 0 bases and J dropped 0 bases, with 15 bases sitting between them. CDR3 size: 17 residues. DNA of the CDR3: TGTGCCAGCAGTTACTCGAGAATTGGGGGTAGCTCCTACGAGCAGTACTTC. This codes for CASSYSRIGGSSYEQYF.

In its sample, this clonotype was seen many times. V gene TRBV3-1 combines with J gene TRBJ2-1, with 9 nucleotides matching TRBD2. The CDR3 loop spans 13 amino acids. Germline CDR1 LGHDT, CDR2 YNNKEL (reference sequence). V shed 6 bases, J shed 9 bases, and the junction held 6 bases outside the gene matches. CDR3 in DNA: TGTGCCAGCAGTGAGCGGGAGGTTGCTGAGCAGTTCTTC. Protein: CASSEREVAEQFF.

This clonotype showed up many times. The chain has TRBV7-9 and TRBJ2-1; TRBD1 might be the D (5 bases). CDR1 is SEHNR and CDR2 is FQNEAQ in the germline V gene (reference sequence). This CDR3 region has 15 residues. Deletions cut 3 bases from V and 3 bases from J, with 12 bases between. CDR3 amino acids: CASSFSQGHYNEQFF. The DNA of the CDR3 is TGTGCCAGCAGCTTTTCCCAGGGCCACTACAATGAGCAGTTCTTC.

There are many counts of this clonotype. The chain joins TRBV15 to TRBJ2-3; D is ambiguous. This CDR3 is built from 11 residues. Trimming cost V 8 bases and J 3 bases, with 6 bases left between them. Germline-derived CDR1 and CDR2 are LNHNV and YYDKDF (reference sequence). The CDR3 sequence: CATSSTDTQYF. CDR3 sequence (DNA): TGTGCCACCTCCTCGACAGATACGCAGTATTTT.